Listed below are T cell receptor beta chains from one sample, sequenced in a study of patients and donors after allogeneic stem cell transplantation. TCRdb reanalysed the RT-PCR reads using MiXCR and keeps one entry per CDR3 protein. The sample lists under 95,000 distinct CDR3 sequences, 4% to 5% occurring once. The sequenced sample consisted of blood, either unsorted or a sorted T cell fraction (not recorded which). Receptors originate from a human donor who was either an allogeneic HSCT recipient or a stem cell or donor lymphocyte infusion donor (not recorded which). It is not recorded whose cells these are; they may come from a transplant donor. CDR3s include the opening cysteine and the closing phenylalanine or tryptophan. The D gene is left open where the match is weak. Not every row has a clone size; where given, it reads once, few, many or a size class.

clone_size: NA
v_call: TRBV19
j_call: TRBJ1-1
d_call: NA
cdr3_aa: CASRTRSGKNTEAFF
cdr3_nt: TGTGCCAGTAGAACGAGGTCGGGGAAAAACACTGAAGCTTTCTTT

clone_size: medium-sized
v_call: TRBV10-3
j_call: TRBJ2-1
d_call: TRBD2
cdr3_aa: CAISESSSSGLAGRSSYNEQFF
cdr3_nt: TGTGCCATCAGTGAGTCGAGTAGTTCTGGACTAGCGGGAAGAAGCTCCTACAATGAGCAGTTCTTC

clone_size: many
v_call: TRBV14
j_call: TRBJ1-1
d_call: TRBD1
cdr3_aa: CASSQSMTGTEAFF
cdr3_nt: TGTGCCAGCAGCCAAAGCATGACAGGGACTGAAGCTTTCTTT

clone_size: many
v_call: TRBV5-6
j_call: TRBJ2-7
d_call: NA
cdr3_aa: CASSWRDGTYEQYF
cdr3_nt: TGTGCCAGCAGCTGGAGGGATGGAACCTACGAGCAGTACTTC

clone_size: many
v_call: TRBV7-2
j_call: TRBJ1-1
d_call: NA
cdr3_aa: CASSFQGVAEAFF
cdr3_nt: TGTGCCAGCAGCTTTCAGGGTGTCGCTGAAGCTTTCTTT

clone_size: NA
v_call: TRBV2
j_call: TRBJ2-2
d_call: NA
cdr3_aa: CAREVTTGIGANTGELFF
cdr3_nt: TGTGCCAGAGAGGTGACTACAGGGATCGGCGCGAACACCGGGGAGCTGTTTTTT

clone_size: many
v_call: TRBV11-3
j_call: TRBJ2-5
d_call: NA
cdr3_aa: CASSLDSVEGAQYF
cdr3_nt: TGTGCCAGCAGCTTAGACTCCGTTGAAGGGGCCCAGTACTTC

clone_size: many
v_call: TRBV20-1
j_call: TRBJ1-1
d_call: NA
cdr3_aa: CSASIGGNTEAFF
cdr3_nt: TGCAGTGCCTCGATCGGGGGGAACACTGAAGCTTTCTTT

clone_size: many
v_call: TRBV20-1
j_call: TRBJ1-5
d_call: NA
cdr3_aa: CSAKSGDQPQHF
cdr3_nt: TGCAGTGCTAAATCAGGGGATCAGCCCCAGCATTTT

clone_size: many
v_call: TRBV5-1
j_call: TRBJ2-7
d_call: NA
cdr3_aa: CASQEGSGGSAYEQYF
cdr3_nt: TGCGCCAGCCAAGAAGGTAGCGGAGGTTCCGCCTACGAGCAGTACTTC

clone_size: many
v_call: TRBV11-1
j_call: TRBJ1-1
d_call: TRBD1
cdr3_aa: CASSFVDRAHTEAFF
cdr3_nt: TGTGCCAGCAGCTTCGTCGACAGGGCCCACACTGAAGCTTTCTTT

clone_size: many
v_call: TRBV3-1
j_call: TRBJ1-2
d_call: NA
cdr3_aa: CASSERDDYGYTF
cdr3_nt: TGTGCCAGCAGCGAAAGAGATGACTATGGCTACACCTTC

clone_size: many
v_call: TRBV5-1
j_call: TRBJ1-5
d_call: TRBD1
cdr3_aa: CASSLTGGEQPQHF
cdr3_nt: TGCGCCAGCAGCCTCACAGGGGGCGAACAGCCCCAGCATTTT

clone_size: NA
v_call: TRBV19
j_call: TRBJ2-6
d_call: NA
cdr3_aa: CASNRDSGANVLTF
cdr3_nt: TGTGCCAGTAACCGGGACTCTGGGGCCAACGTCCTGACTTTC

clone_size: NA
v_call: TRBV19
j_call: TRBJ2-1
d_call: NA
cdr3_aa: CASSIGPYEQFF
cdr3_nt: TGTGCCAGTAGTATAGGTCCGTATGAGCAGTTCTTC

clone_size: many
v_call: TRBV20-1
j_call: TRBJ2-3
d_call: NA
cdr3_aa: CSARDQDRGWDTQYF
cdr3_nt: TGCAGTGCTAGAGATCAGGACAGAGGATGGGATACGCAGTATTTT

clone_size: many
v_call: TRBV3-1
j_call: TRBJ2-1
d_call: NA
cdr3_aa: CASSQGYRVGIYNEQFF
cdr3_nt: TGTGCCAGCAGCCAAGGTTACAGGGTAGGGATCTACAATGAGCAGTTCTTC

clone_size: many
v_call: TRBV5-1
j_call: TRBJ2-3
d_call: NA
cdr3_aa: CASSFHQPGVSTDTQYF
cdr3_nt: TGCGCCAGCAGCTTCCACCAACCGGGGGTCAGCACAGATACGCAGTATTTT

clone_size: NA
v_call: TRBV6-1
j_call: TRBJ1-5
d_call: NA
cdr3_aa: CASTPGGGSNQPQHF
cdr3_nt: TGTGCCAGCACCCCGGGGGGGGGGAGCAATCAGCCCCAGCATTTT

clone_size: many
v_call: TRBV12-3/TRBV12-4
j_call: TRBJ2-7
d_call: TRBD1
cdr3_aa: CASSDRVEYF
cdr3_nt: TGTGCCAGCAGCGACAGGGTGGAGTACTTC

clone_size: NA
v_call: TRBV4-2
j_call: TRBJ2-7
d_call: NA
cdr3_aa: CASSQDWQAWGAYEQYF
cdr3_nt: TGTGCCAGCAGCCAAGATTGGCAAGCGTGGGGGGCCTACGAGCAGTACTTC

clone_size: few
v_call: TRBV9
j_call: TRBJ1-6
d_call: NA
cdr3_aa: CASSVTGDSPLHF
cdr3_nt: TGTGCCAGCAGCGTGACTGGTGATTCACCCCTCCACTTT

clone_size: few
v_call: TRBV5-4
j_call: TRBJ2-3
d_call: TRBD2
cdr3_aa: CASSLSGTSTDTQYF
cdr3_nt: TGTGCCAGCAGCTTAAGCGGGACTAGCACAGATACGCAGTATTTT

clone_size: many
v_call: TRBV20-1
j_call: TRBJ2-1
d_call: TRBD1
cdr3_aa: CSASDRASSYNEQFF
cdr3_nt: TGCAGTGCTAGCGACAGGGCCAGCTCCTACAATGAGCAGTTCTTC

clone_size: many
v_call: TRBV20-1
j_call: TRBJ1-2
d_call: TRBD1
cdr3_aa: CSATDRGLGYTF
cdr3_nt: TGCAGTGCTACCGACAGGGGGCTCGGCTACACCTTC

clone_size: many
v_call: TRBV27
j_call: TRBJ2-3
d_call: TRBD2
cdr3_aa: CASDRLAGGSPPDTQYF
cdr3_nt: TGTGCCAGCGACCGACTAGCGGGAGGGTCTCCCCCAGATACGCAGTATTTT